This T cell receptor (beta chain) was captured by sequencing in a study of cytomegalovirus exposure and HLA in healthy donors. Looked up from germline, CDR1 is LNHDA and CDR2 is SQIVND (reference sequence). The CDR3 extends over 15 amino acids. V was shortened by 8 bases and J by 4 bases, with 18 bases between the two germline ends. A word on this clone: Antigen specificity is unknown.

Findings and caveats of the study: In a later analysis, several top co-occurrence clusters appeared linked to parvovirus B19, influenza, CMV and Epstein-Barr virus.

The PCR had 60 Vbeta and 13 Jbeta primers. Profiling relied on immunoSEQ multiplex PCR, and the TCRdb table lists in-frame clones only, not all of them. This sample carries 100,000 to 150,000 clones, 76% of them seen once, and the ten largest clones take roughly 2%. Sequenced sample: PBMCs. The receptor comes from a man aged 45 to 65 in good health and CMV-seronegative. The J gene is TRBJ2-1, the V gene TRBV19, with a tentative D call TRBD1 (6 bases). CDR3 sequence: CASRDTGHKYNEQFF. The CDR3, as DNA: TGTGCCAGTCGGGACACCGGTCATAAATACAATGAGCAGTTCTTC.